This TCR beta chain was sequenced during a study of human T cells and chemical hapten exposure. Study background: Patients, predominantly female, presented with alopecia areata, totalis or universalis.

Time point noted: pre-sensitization, week 0. Sample treatment: therapeutic diphenylcyclopropenone sensitization with weekly scalp DPC. Study observations and caveats: TCRs above 1 in 1000 frequency did not change with DPC sensitization.

Individual cDNA molecules (in the library) carried attached unique molecular identifiers. Authors' methods: Sampled TCR counts reached a median of around 94,000 per sample, with values ranging from 23,224 to 690,600. TCRdb re-called the RACE reads with MiXCR, one entry per CDR3 protein. The V and J calls and clone size come from TCRdb's table, not from the authors' own analysis. The sample lists fewer than 300,000 distinct CDR3 sequences; 7.7% were seen once. Trimming removed 0 bases from V and 6 bases from J, with 8 bases in between. The CDR3 runs to 13 residues. CDR1 and CDR2 (germline): MNHEY, SVGAGI. Points on this clonotype: The antigen remains undetermined.

The receptor was isolated from a man in his late teens or twenties with alopecia areata. Some clones in this sample may be carry-over from other donors' samples. Source: whole blood, taken in connection with sensitization to the hapten diphenylcyclopropenone (DPC). The chain couples TRBV6-5 to TRBJ1-2; no firm D call. The chain's CDR3 is CASSYSLVHGYTF. CDR3 DNA sequence: TGTGCCAGCAGTTACTCCTTGGTTCATGGCTACACCTTC.